This is a list of T cell receptor beta chains from one sample in a study of regulatory T cells in long-lasting Graves disease. TCRdb re-derived calls from the multiplex PCR reads in MiXCR, one entry per CDR3 protein. The sample holds about 470,000 distinct CDR3 sequences, roughly 21% seen once. The specimen was peripheral blood mononuclear cells (PBMCs), collected when the disease was refractory, from a patient treated with antithyroid drugs. The receptors were gathered from a female donor with Graves disease. CDR3s include the opening cysteine and the closing phenylalanine or tryptophan. D genes are given only for firm matches. A clone size is listed for some rows: how often the clone was seen (once, few, many), or a class if it is expanded.

CDR3 protein,CDR3 DNA,clone size,V gene,D gene,J gene
CASTPAAPANYGYTF,TGTGCCAGCACCCCCGCGGCACCTGCTAACTATGGCTACACCTTC,many,TRBV6-1,NA,TRBJ1-2
CASSFGQTADTQYF,TGTGCCAGCAGTTTCGGACAAACAGCAGATACGCAGTATTTT,few,TRBV28,NA,TRBJ2-3
CASSPGVEDTEAFF,TGTGCCAGCAGCCCGGGGGTGGAAGACACTGAAGCTTTCTTT,few,TRBV7-8,NA,TRBJ1-1
CASSLLGVKVGGNEQFF,TGTGCCAGCAGCTTACTCGGTGTTAAGGTCGGTGGCAATGAGCAGTTCTTC,NA,TRBV7-2,NA,TRBJ2-1
CASSFDSSGGELFF,TGTGCCAGCAGCTTCGACTCCTCGGGAGGGGAGCTGTTTTTT,NA,TRBV7-9,NA,TRBJ2-2
CASSDDRLSSGNTIYF,TGTGCCAGCAGCGATGACAGACTCTCCTCTGGAAACACCATATATTTT,NA,TRBV5-8,NA,TRBJ1-3
CASSLNGTSPYEQYF,TGTGCCAGCAGTTTAAATGGGACTAGTCCCTACGAGCAGTACTTC,NA,TRBV27,TRBD2,TRBJ2-7
CSVEVGAAGYTF,TGCAGCGTTGAGGTGGGGGCGGCCGGCTACACCTTC,few,TRBV29-1,NA,TRBJ1-2
CASSLAGADEQFF,TGTGCCAGCAGCTTAGCGGGGGCAGATGAGCAGTTCTTC,NA,TRBV7-3,NA,TRBJ2-1
CASSYRGLETQYF,TGCGCCAGCAGCTACAGGGGGTTAGAGACCCAGTACTTC,few,TRBV4-1,TRBD1,TRBJ2-5
CASFNLLTGELFF,TGTGCCAGCTTTAATCTTCTGACCGGGGAGCTGTTTTTT,few,TRBV27,NA,TRBJ2-2
CASSWDYQNEQFF,TGTGCCAGCAGCTGGGACTACCAAAATGAGCAGTTCTTC,few,TRBV28,TRBD2,TRBJ2-1
CASSPSGPAETQYF,TGTGCCAGTAGTCCCTCGGGACCAGCCGAGACCCAGTACTTC,many,TRBV19,NA,TRBJ2-5
CASSSLRAGFQETQYF,TGTGCCAGCAGTTCCCTAAGGGCGGGTTTCCAAGAGACCCAGTACTTC,many,TRBV27,NA,TRBJ2-5
CASSLVEGLYGNTEAFF,TGTGCCAGCAGCTTAGTCGAGGGGCTTTATGGAAACACTGAAGCTTTCTTT,many,TRBV7-8,NA,TRBJ1-1
CASSPTGTDGYTF,TGTGCCAGCAGCCCAACAGGGACCGATGGCTACACCTTC,many,TRBV9,NA,TRBJ1-2
CASSLVPQSEGTAGANVLTF,TGTGCCAGCAGCTTAGTACCCCAGAGTGAGGGTACGGCTGGGGCCAACGTCCTGACTTTC,NA,TRBV7-9,NA,TRBJ2-6